Below are 9 T cell receptor beta chains sequenced from a single sample in a study of regulatory T cells in long-lasting Graves disease. Time point in this sample: newly diagnosed GD, antithyroid drugs for less than 3 months. The TCR library used RNA extracted from PBMCs. Relying on iRepertoire HTBI primers and Arm-PCR of CDR3 regions, the team built TCR beta libraries. TCRdb independently ran MiXCR on the multiplex PCR reads; one entry per CDR3 protein. The table shows around 250,000 distinct CDR3 sequences, with 20% occurring only once. The sample here was peripheral blood mononuclear cells (PBMCs), taken at new diagnosis, from a patient treated with antithyroid drugs. The origin of the receptors is a female donor with Graves disease.

This clonotype has ten or more counts. This chain links TRBV10-2 with TRBJ1-1; 10 bases line up with TRBD1. CDR3 length: 13 residues. Germline V gives CDR1 WSHSY, CDR2 SAAADI. V lost 7 bases and J lost 6; bases outside the gene matches: 5. In DNA, the CDR3 is TGCGCCAGCATGCCCGGACAGGGGGCTGAAGCTTTCTTT. Translated, it gives CASMPGQGAEAFF.

Note on this clonotype: A single base is all that separates this from a far larger clone, so a read error is likely. The V call is TRBV11-2, the J call TRBJ2-3, with TRBD2 as a possible D gene (5 bases). Gene TRBJ2-7 matches the end of the DNA better, so the J call may be wrong. Germline V CDR1 and CDR2: SGHAT, FQNNGV. The length of the CDR3 is 13 residues. The CDR3 loop reads CASSFNVGNEQYF. The CDR3 DNA is TGTGCCAGCAGCTTTAATGTCGGGAATGAGCAGTACTTC.

This clonotype occurred a few times. The rearrangement links TRBV24-1 to TRBJ2-1; 12 bases fit TRBD2. CDR1 and CDR2 (germline): KGHDR, SFDVKD. V lost 3 bases and J lost 1; bases outside the gene matches: 3. This CDR3 is built from 17 residues. CDR3 in DNA: TGTGCCACCAGTGATGCCGGGACTAGCGGGTCCTACAATGAGCAGTTCTTC. Translated, it gives CATSDAGTSGSYNEQFF.

Only a few counts were recorded for this clonotype. Being one base from a much bigger clone, this may be a read error. The chain combines TRBV6-1 with TRBJ2-1; D tentatively reads TRBD1 or TRBD2 (5 bases each). V was pared by 4 bases and J by 0 bases, with 7 bases between. CDR3 length: 14 amino acids. Germline-derived CDR1 and CDR2 are MNHNS and SASEGT. In DNA, the CDR3 is TGTGCCAGCAGTGCGGGGCTCTCCTACAATGAGCAGTTCTTC. This sequence encodes CASSAGLSYNEQFF.

This clonotype was recorded at least ten times. J is TRBJ2-7 and V is TRBV5-1; a weak D match, TRBD1 (5 bases). The germline gives CDR1 SGHRS, CDR2 YFSETQ. The CDR3 has 13 amino acids. The V end lost 0 bases, the J end lost 4 bases, and 8 bases lay between the germline ends. The CDR3 here is CASSLAGLYEQYF. The CDR3 DNA follows: TGCGCCAGCAGCTTGGCAGGGCTATACGAGCAGTACTTC.

This clonotype has a count of ten or more. V gene TRBV11-2 combines with J gene TRBJ2-1; D is possibly TRBD1 (5 bases). The CDR3 runs to 15 residues. Germline CDR1 and CDR2: SGHAT and FQNNGV. V was pared by 4 bases and J by 4 bases, with 14 bases between. DNA for the CDR3: TGTGCCAGCAGCTCCCGACAGATCTTATACAATGAGCAGTTCTTC. It specifies CASSSRQILYNEQFF.

This clonotype was seen at least ten times. V usage is TRBV6-1 and J usage is TRBJ2-1; 10 positions match TRBD1. CDR3 length equals 17 residues. The V gene end was trimmed by 8 bases and the J gene end by 4 bases; junction bases not matched to a gene: 14. Germline CDR1 and CDR2: MNHNS and SASEGT. CDR3 sequence (DNA): TGTGCCAGCGCCTATGGGACAGGGGATCCCAAATACAATGAGCAGTTCTTC. Its translation is CASAYGTGDPKYNEQFF.

This clonotype was counted at least ten times. V gene TRBV12-3 or TRBV12-4 combines with J gene TRBJ1-4, with 7 bases lining up with TRBD1. The CDR3 runs to 16 residues. With V trimmed by 6 bases and J by 7 bases, 14 bases remained unmatched. This CDR3 is CASSLSPSRDSEKLFF. CDR3 bases: TGTGCCAGCAGCCTTAGCCCCTCCAGGGACAGTGAAAAACTGTTTTTT.

This clonotype was counted at least ten times. The V gene is TRBV29-1, the J gene TRBJ2-3; 9 nucleotides agree with TRBD2. The V gene end was trimmed by 2 bases and the J gene end by 3 bases; junction bases not matched to a gene: 9. This CDR3 has 16 amino acids. CDR1 and CDR2 from the germline V gene are SQVTM and ANQGSEA. The CDR3 sequence: CSVESSGLAGTDTQYF. For the CDR3, the DNA is TGCAGCGTTGAATCGTCGGGGCTAGCGGGGACAGATACGCAGTATTTT.